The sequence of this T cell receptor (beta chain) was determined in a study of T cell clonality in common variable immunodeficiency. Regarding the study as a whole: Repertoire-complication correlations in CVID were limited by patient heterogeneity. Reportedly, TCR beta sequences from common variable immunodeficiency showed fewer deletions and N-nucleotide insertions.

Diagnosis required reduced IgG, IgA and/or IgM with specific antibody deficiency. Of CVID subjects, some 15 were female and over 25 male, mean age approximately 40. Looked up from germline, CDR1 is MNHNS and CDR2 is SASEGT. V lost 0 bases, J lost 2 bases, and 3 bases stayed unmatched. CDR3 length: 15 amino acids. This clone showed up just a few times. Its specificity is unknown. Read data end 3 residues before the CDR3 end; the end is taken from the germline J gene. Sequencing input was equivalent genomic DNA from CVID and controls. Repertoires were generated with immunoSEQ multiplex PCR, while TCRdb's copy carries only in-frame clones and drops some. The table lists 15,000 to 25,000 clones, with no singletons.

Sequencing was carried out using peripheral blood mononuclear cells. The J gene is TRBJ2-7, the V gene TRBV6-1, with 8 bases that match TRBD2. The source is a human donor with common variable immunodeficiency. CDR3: CASSEAGSGTYEQYF. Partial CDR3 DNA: TGTGCCAGCAGTGAAGCGGGTAGCGGGACCTACGAG.